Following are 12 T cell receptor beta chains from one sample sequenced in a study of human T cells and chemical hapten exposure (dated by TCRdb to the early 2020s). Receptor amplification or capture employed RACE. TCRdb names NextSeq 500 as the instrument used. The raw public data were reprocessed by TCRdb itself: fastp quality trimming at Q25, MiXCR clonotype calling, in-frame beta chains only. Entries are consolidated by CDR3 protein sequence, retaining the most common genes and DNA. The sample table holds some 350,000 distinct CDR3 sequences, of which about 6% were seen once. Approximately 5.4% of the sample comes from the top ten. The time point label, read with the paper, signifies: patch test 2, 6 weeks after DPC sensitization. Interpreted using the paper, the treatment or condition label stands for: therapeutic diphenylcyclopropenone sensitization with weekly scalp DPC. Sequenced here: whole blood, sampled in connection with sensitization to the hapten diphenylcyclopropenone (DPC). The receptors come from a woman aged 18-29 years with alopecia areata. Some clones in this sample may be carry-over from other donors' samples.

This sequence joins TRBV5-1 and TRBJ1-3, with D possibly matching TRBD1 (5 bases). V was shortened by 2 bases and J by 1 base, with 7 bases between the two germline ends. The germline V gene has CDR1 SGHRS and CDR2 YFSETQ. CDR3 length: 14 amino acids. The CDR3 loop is CASSFQGSGNTIYF. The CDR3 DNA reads TGCGCCAGCAGCTTCCAGGGATCTGGAAACACCATATATTTT. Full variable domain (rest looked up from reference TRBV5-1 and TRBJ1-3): KAGVTQTPRYLIKTRGQQVTLSCSPISGHRSVSWYQQTPGQGLQFLFEYFSETQRNKGNFPGRFSGRQFSNSRSEMNVSTLELGDSALYLCASSFQGSGNTIYFGEGSWLTVV.

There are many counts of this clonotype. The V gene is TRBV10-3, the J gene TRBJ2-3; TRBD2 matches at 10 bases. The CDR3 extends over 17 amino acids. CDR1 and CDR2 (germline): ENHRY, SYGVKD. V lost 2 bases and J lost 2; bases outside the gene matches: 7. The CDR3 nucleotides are TGTGCCATCAGTGAGGGAGCGGGGGGGCCGTTCACAGATACGCAGTATTTT. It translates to CAISEGAGGPFTDTQYF.

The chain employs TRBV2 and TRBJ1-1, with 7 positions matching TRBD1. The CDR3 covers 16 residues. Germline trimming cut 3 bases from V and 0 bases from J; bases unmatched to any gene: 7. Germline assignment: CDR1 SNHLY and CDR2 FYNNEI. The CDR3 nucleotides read TGTGCCAGCAGTGACCCCTTGACAGGGCTGAACACTGAAGCTTTCTTT. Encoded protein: CASSDPLTGLNTEAFF.

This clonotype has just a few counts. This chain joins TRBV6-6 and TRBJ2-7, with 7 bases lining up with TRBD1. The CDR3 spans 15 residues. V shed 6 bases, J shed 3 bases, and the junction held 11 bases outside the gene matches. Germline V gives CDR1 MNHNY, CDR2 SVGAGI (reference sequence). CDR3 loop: CASRPDPTGSYEQYF. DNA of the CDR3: TGTGCCAGCAGGCCGGATCCGACAGGGAGCTACGAGCAGTACTTC.

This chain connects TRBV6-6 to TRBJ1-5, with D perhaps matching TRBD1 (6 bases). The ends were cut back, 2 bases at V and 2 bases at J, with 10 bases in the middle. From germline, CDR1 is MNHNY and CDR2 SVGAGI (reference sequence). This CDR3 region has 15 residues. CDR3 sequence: CASSYPGARNQPQHF. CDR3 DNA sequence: TGTGCCAGCAGTTACCCAGGGGCGCGCAATCAGCCCCAGCATTTT.

CDR3 DNA: TGTGCCAGCAGCGGACAGGGAGGGTACTATGGCTACACCTTC. Its protein product is CASSGQGGYYGYTF. The chain combines TRBV6-6 with TRBJ1-2; 8 bases map to TRBD1. The V segment lost 6 bases and the J segment 3 bases; nucleotides outside the gene matches: 6. The CDR3 has 14 amino acids. The germline V gene has CDR1 MNHNY and CDR2 SVGAGI (reference sequence).

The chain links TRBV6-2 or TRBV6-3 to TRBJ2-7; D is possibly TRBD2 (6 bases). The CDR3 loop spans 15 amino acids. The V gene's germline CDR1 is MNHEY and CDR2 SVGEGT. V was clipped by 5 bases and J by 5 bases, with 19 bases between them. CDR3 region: CASSPTGDGVNEQYF. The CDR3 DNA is TGTGCCAGCAGTCCCACGGGGGACGGAGTAAACGAGCAGTACTTC.

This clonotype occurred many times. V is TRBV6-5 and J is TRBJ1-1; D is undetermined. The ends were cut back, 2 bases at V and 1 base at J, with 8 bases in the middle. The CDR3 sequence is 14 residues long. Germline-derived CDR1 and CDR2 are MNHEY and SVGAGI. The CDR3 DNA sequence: TGTGCCAGCAGTTACAAGGCGAGGAACACTGAAGCTTTCTTT. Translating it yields CASSYKARNTEAFF.

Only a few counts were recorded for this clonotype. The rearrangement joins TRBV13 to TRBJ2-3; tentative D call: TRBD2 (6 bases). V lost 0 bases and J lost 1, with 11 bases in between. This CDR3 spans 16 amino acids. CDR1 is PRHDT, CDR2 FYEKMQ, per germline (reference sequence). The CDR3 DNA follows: TGTGCCAGCAGCTTAGGAGGAGGGGACGGCACAGATACGCAGTATTTT. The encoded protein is CASSLGGGDGTDTQYF.

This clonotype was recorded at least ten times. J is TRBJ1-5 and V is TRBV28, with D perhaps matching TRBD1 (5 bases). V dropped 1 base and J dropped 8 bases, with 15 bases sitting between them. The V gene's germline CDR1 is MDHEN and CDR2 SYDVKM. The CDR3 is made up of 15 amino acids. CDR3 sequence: CASSLLGESPKPQHF. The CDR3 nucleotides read TGTGCCAGCAGTTTATTAGGGGAATCCCCGAAGCCCCAGCATTTT.

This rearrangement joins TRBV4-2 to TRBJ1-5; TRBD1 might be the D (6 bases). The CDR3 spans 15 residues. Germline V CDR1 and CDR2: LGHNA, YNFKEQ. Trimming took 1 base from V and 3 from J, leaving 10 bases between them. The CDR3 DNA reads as TGTGCCAGCAGCCAAGGTCGGGGGCCCAATCAGCCCCAGCATTTT. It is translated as CASSQGRGPNQPQHF.

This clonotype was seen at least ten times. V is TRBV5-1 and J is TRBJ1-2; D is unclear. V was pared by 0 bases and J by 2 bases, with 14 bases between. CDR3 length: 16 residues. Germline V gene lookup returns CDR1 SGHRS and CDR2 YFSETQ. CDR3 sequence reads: CASSLGYGKRNYGYTF. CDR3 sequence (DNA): TGCGCCAGCAGCTTGGGGTACGGAAAGAGAAACTATGGCTACACCTTC.